These 13 T cell receptor beta chains were sequenced from one sample in a study of blood T cell repertoires in COVID-19. Some clones are missing from TCRdb's copy, which holds only in-frame ones; the method was immunoSEQ multiplex PCR. The sample has approximately 90,000 clones; about four fifths are singletons. Sequencing input: peripheral blood. These receptors all come from a woman at least 80 years old with acute or convalescent COVID-19.

CDR3 bases: TGTGCCAGCAGCTTAGCGCCGGGACTAGCGGGATACGACACTCGGACCCAGTACTTC. This encodes CASSLAPGLAGYDTRTQYF. The chain has TRBV7-2 and TRBJ2-5; 13 positions match TRBD2. The trim removed 0 bases at V and 7 bases at J, leaving 14 bases unmatched. CDR3 size: 19 residues. The germline V gene has CDR1 SGHTA and CDR2 FQGNSA.

This chain joins TRBV6-2 or TRBV6-3 and TRBJ2-1; D may be TRBD1 (5 bases). The germline gives CDR1 MNHEY, CDR2 SVGEGT. The CDR3 sequence is 17 residues long. The V end was cut by 0 bases, the J end by 6 bases, with 18 bases between. The CDR3 region has the DNA TGTGCCAGCAGTTACTCGTGGACACCCTCTCCTGGCAATGAGCAGTTCTTC. It translates to CASSYSWTPSPGNEQFF.

This clone was seen just once. The rearrangement uses TRBV6-2 or TRBV6-3 and TRBJ1-4; D is unresolved. The length of the CDR3 is 12 residues. Germline loops: CDR1 MNHEY, CDR2 SVGEGT. Trimming removed 6 bases at V and 6 bases at J, with 8 bases between. In nucleotides, the CDR3 is TGTGCCAGCAGCCCTGCGGATGAAAAACTGTTTTTT. Translation gives CASSPADEKLFF.

V is TRBV5-1 and J is TRBJ2-3; TRBD1 agrees at 7 bases. The CDR3 runs to 14 residues. J lost 2 bases, V lost 5 bases, and 5 bases had no gene match. CDR1 and CDR2 from the germline V gene are SGHRS and YFSETQ. This CDR3 reads CASSLGQDTDTQYF. The CDR3 coding sequence is TGCGCCAGCAGTTTAGGACAGGACACAGATACGCAGTATTTT.

The chain joins TRBV7-2 to TRBJ2-7; D possibly corresponds to TRBD2 (5 bases). The length of the CDR3 is 14 residues. Germline V CDR1 and CDR2: SGHTA, FQGNSA. Trimming left V 5 bases short and J 2 bases short, with 13 bases between. CDR3 amino acids: CASSQAGLTYEQYF. DNA of the CDR3: TGTGCCAGCAGCCAGGCGGGCCTAACCTACGAGCAGTACTTC.

The gene calls are TRBV2 and TRBJ1-4; possible D gene TRBD1, 6 bases. The germline V gene encodes CDR1 SNHLY and CDR2 FYNNEI. This CDR3 has 14 amino acids. The V end was cut by 2 bases, the J end by 8 bases, with 12 bases between. The CDR3 reads CASSEPGAREKLFF. The CDR3 coding sequence is TGTGCCAGCAGTGAACCAGGGGCGCGAGAAAAACTGTTTTTT.

This clone was picked up one time. J is TRBJ1-3 and V is TRBV2; 7 bases agree with TRBD1. Germline V CDR1 and CDR2: SNHLY, FYNNEI. V gave up 5 bases and J gave up 5 bases; unmatched junction bases: 9. This CDR3 contains 15 residues. CDR3 loop: CASSPDRAGRNTIYF. As DNA, the CDR3 is TGTGCCAGCAGTCCCGACAGGGCAGGTAGAAACACCATATATTTT.

The CDR3 is CASSIDFLGVAGTSTEQFF. In DNA form, the CDR3 reads TGTGCCAGTAGTATAGACTTTCTGGGGGTTGCCGGGACTAGTACTGAGCAGTTCTTC. The chain combines TRBV19 with TRBJ2-1; 8 bases are shared with TRBD2. V lost 0 bases and J lost 9; bases outside the gene matches: 19. Germline assignment: CDR1 LNHDA and CDR2 SQIVND (reference sequence). CDR3 length: 19 amino acids.

The V call is TRBV20-1, the J call TRBJ1-4; possibly TRBD1 for D (5 bases). CDR3 length equals 14 residues. The germline V gene encodes CDR1 DFQATT and CDR2 SNEGSKA (reference sequence). The germline V and J ends were trimmed by 3 bases and 5 bases, with 13 bases remaining between them. The CDR3: CSASEGAQNEKLFF. The CDR3 region has the DNA TGCAGTGCTAGTGAAGGGGCCCAAAATGAAAAACTGTTTTTT.

The chain employs TRBV2 and TRBJ1-2, with 7 nucleotides matching TRBD1. The CDR3 sequence is 13 residues long. Germline CDR1 reads SNHLY; CDR2 reads FYNNEI. J was trimmed by 4 bases and V by 6 bases; bases with no gene match: 5. Here the CDR3 DNA reads TGTGCCAGCAGCGCCGACAGGGTCTATGGCTACACCTTC. Translation gives CASSADRVYGYTF.

V gene TRBV4-1 combines with J gene TRBJ2-3; the D is unclear. The V end lost 4 bases, the J end lost 1 base, and 12 bases lay between the germline ends. CDR3 length: 15 amino acids. From germline, CDR1 is MGHRA and CDR2 YSYEKL. The CDR3: CASSLTPRGTDTQYF. CDR3 DNA sequence: TGCGCCAGCAGCCTCACACCCCGGGGCACAGATACGCAGTATTTT.

CDR3 in DNA: TGTGCCAGTAGTGTCAGGGGGTTGAGCACTGAAGCTTTCTTT. Translating gives CASSVRGLSTEAFF. The V gene is TRBV19, the J gene TRBJ1-1; 7 nucleotides match TRBD1. CDR3 length equals 14 residues. The junction had 7 bases not matched to a gene; V was cut back by 5 bases and J by 4 bases. Germline-derived CDR1 and CDR2 are LNHDA and SQIVND (reference sequence).

The chain is built from TRBV6-5 and TRBJ2-7; 8 nucleotides align to TRBD2. This CDR3 has 14 residues. Germline lookup yields CDR1 MNHEY and CDR2 SVGAGI. The V segment lost 7 bases and the J segment 4 bases; nucleotides outside the gene matches: 9. CDR3 sequence reads: CASTRLARSYEQYF. In nucleotides, the CDR3 is TGTGCCAGCACACGACTAGCGAGGTCATACGAGCAGTACTTC.